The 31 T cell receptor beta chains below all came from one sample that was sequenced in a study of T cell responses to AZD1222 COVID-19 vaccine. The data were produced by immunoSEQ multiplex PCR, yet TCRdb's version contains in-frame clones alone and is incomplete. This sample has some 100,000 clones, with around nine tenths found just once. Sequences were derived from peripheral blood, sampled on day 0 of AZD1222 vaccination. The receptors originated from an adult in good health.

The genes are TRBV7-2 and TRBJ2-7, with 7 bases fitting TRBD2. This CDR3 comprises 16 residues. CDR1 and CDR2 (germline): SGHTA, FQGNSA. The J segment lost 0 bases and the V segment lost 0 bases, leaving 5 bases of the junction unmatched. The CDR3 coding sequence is TGTGCCAGCAGCTTAGCTACGGGGGGAGGCTCCTACGAGCAGTACTTC. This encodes CASSLATGGGSYEQYF.

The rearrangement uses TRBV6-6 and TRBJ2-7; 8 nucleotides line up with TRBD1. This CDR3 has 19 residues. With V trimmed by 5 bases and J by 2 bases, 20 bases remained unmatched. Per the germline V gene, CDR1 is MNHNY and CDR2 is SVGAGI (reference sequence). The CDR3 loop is CASSPRATQPGQVTYEQYF. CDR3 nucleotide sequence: TGTGCCAGCAGTCCTCGGGCAACGCAACCGGGACAGGTCACCTACGAGCAGTACTTC.

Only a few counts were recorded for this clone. Written as DNA, the CDR3 is TGTGCCAGCAGCTCGGTGGGGGCACGGCCCCAGCATTTT. Encoded protein: CASSSVGARPQHF. This sequence joins TRBV5-8 and TRBJ1-5, with D maybe TRBD1 (6 bases). V gave up 3 bases and J gave up 9 bases, with 13 bases separating them. There are 13 residues in the CDR3. Germline V gene sequence: CDR1 SGHTS, CDR2 YDEGEE.

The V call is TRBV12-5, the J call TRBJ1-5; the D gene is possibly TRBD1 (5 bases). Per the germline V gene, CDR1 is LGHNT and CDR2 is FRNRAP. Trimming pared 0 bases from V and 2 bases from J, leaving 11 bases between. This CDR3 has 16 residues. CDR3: CASGLVRGGGNQPQHF. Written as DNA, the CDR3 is TGTGCTAGTGGTTTGGTAAGGGGAGGTGGCAATCAGCCCCAGCATTTT.

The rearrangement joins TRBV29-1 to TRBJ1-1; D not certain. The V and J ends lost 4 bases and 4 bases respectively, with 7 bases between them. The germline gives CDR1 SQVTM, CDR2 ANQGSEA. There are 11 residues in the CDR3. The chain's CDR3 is CSVGGSTEAFF. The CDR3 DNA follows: TGCAGCGTTGGTGGTAGCACTGAAGCTTTCTTT. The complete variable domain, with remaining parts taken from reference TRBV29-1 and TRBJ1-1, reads SAVISQKPSRDICQRGTSLTIQCQVDSQVTMMFWYRQQPGQSLTLIATANQGSEATYESGFVIDKFPISRPNLTFSTLTVSNMSPEDSSIYLCSVGGSTEAFFGQGTRLTVV.

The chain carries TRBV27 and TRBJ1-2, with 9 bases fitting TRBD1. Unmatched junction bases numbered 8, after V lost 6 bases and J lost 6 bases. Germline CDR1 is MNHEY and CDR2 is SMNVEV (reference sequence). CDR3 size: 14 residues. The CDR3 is CASSKRTGANGYTF. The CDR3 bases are TGTGCCAGCAGCAAACGGACAGGGGCAAATGGCTACACCTTC.

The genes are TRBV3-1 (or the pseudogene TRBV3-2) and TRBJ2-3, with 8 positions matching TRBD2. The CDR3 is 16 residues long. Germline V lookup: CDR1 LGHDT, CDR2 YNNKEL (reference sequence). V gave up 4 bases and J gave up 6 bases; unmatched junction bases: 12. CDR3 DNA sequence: TGTGCCAGCAGCCGAAGCGGGGGCAAACCCACCGATACGCAGTATTTT. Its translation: CASSRSGGKPTDTQYF.

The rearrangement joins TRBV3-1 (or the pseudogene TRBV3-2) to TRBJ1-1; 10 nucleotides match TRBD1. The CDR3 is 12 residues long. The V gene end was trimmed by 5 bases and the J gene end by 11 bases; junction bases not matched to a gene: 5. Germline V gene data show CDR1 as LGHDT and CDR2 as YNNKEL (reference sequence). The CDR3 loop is CASSYRTGGAFF. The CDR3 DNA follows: TGTGCCAGCAGCTATCGGACAGGGGGTGCTTTCTTT.

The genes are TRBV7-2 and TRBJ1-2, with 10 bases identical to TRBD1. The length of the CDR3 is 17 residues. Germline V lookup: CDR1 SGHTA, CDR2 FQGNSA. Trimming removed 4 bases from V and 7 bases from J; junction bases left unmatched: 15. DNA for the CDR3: TGTGCCAGCAGCTCGGGGCGGGCCGGACAGGGGGTAGGTGGCTACACCTTC. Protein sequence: CASSSGRAGQGVGGYTF. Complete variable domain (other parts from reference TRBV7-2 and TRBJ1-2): GAGVSQSPSNKVTEKGKDVELRCDPISGHTALYWYRQSLGQGLEFLIYFQGNSAPDKSGLPSDRFSAERTGGSVSTLTIQRTQQEDSAVYLCASSSGRAGQGVGGYTFGSGTRLTVV.

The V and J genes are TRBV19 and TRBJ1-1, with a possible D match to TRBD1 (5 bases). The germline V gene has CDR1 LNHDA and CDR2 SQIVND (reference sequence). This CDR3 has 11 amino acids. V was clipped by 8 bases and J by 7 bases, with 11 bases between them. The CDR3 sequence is CASHRDGEAFF. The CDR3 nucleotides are TGTGCCAGTCACCGGGACGGTGAAGCTTTCTTT.

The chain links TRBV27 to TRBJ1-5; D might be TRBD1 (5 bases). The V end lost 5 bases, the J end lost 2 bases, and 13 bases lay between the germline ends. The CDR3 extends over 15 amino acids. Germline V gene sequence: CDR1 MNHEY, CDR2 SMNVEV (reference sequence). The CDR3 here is CASSRGTAGNQPQHF. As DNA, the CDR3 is TGTGCCAGCAGTAGGGGAACAGCAGGCAATCAGCCCCAGCATTTT.

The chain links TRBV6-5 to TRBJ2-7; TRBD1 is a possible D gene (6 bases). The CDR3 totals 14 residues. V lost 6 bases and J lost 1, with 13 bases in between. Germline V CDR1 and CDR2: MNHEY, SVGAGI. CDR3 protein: CASSPMTGSYEQYF. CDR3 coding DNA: TGTGCCAGCAGCCCGATGACAGGATCCTACGAGCAGTACTTC.

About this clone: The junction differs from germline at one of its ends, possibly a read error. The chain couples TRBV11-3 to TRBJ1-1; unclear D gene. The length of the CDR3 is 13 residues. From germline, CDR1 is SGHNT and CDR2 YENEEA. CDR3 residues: CASSLLLNTEAFF. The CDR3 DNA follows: TGTGCCAGCAGCTTATTGCTTAACACTGAAGCTTTTTTT.

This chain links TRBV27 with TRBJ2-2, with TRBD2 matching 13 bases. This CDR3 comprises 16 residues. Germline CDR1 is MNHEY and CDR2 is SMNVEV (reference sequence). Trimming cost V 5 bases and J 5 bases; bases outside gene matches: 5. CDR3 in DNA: TGTGCCAGCAGTCTACTACTAGCGGGGGGGACCGGGGAGCTGTTTTTT. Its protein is CASSLLLAGGTGELFF.

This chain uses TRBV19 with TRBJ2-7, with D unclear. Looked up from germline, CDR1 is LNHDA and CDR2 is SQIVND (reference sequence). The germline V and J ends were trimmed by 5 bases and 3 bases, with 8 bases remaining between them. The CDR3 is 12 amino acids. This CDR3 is CASSDFDYEQYF. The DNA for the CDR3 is TGTGCCAGTAGTGACTTCGACTACGAGCAGTACTTC. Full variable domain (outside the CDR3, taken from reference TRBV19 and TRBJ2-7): DGGITQSPKYLFRKEGQNVTLSCEQNLNHDAMYWYRQDPGQGLRLIYYSQIVNDFQKGDIAEGYSVSREKKESFPLTVTSAQKNPTAFYLCASSDFDYEQYFGPGTRLTVT.

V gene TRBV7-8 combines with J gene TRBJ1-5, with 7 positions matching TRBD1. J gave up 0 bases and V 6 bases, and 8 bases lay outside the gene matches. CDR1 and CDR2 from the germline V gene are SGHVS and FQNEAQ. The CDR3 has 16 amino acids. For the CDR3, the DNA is TGTGCCAGCAGTCCCGCCGGGACAGATAGCAATCAGCCCCAGCATTTT. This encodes CASSPAGTDSNQPQHF.

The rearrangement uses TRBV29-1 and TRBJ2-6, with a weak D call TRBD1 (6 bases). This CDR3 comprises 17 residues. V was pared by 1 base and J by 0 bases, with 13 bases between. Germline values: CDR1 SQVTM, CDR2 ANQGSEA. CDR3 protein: CSVEGSVGGSGANVLTF. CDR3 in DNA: TGCAGCGTTGAAGGGTCGGTAGGGGGCTCTGGGGCCAACGTCCTGACTTTC.

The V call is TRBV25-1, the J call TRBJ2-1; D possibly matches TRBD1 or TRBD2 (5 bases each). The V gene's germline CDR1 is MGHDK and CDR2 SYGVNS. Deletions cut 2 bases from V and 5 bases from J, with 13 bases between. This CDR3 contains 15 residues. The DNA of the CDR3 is TGTGCCAGCAGTGAAAACTGGGACGGGGACAATGAGCAGTTCTTC. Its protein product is CASSENWDGDNEQFF.

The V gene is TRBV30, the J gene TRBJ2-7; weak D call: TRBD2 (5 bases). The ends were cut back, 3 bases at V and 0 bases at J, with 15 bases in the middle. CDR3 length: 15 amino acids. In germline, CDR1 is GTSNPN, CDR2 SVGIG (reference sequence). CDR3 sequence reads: CAWSAASRSSYEQYF. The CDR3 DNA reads TGTGCCTGGAGCGCCGCTAGCAGGAGCTCCTACGAGCAGTACTTC.

The CDR3 loop reads CASSSAGGGSHEQYF. In DNA, the CDR3 is TGTGCCAGCAGCTCGGCGGGCGGGGGAAGCCACGAGCAGTACTTC. V is TRBV7-9 and J is TRBJ2-7, with 7 bases fitting TRBD2. This CDR3 comprises 15 residues. Trimming took 4 bases from V and 5 from J; bases not matched to a gene: 11. Germline loops: CDR1 SEHNR, CDR2 FQNEAQ (reference sequence).

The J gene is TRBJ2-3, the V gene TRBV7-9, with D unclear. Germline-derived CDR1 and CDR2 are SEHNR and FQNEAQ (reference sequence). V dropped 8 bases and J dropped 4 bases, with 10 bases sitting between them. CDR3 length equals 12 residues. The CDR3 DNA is TGTGCCAGCTCCCCGTCCCCAGATACGCAGTATTTT. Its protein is CASSPSPDTQYF.

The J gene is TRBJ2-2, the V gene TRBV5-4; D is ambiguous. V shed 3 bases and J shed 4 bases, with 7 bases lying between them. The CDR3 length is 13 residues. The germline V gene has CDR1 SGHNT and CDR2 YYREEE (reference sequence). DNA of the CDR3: TGTGCCAGCAGCTCCGTCACCACCGGGGAGCTGTTTTTT. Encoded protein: CASSSVTTGELFF. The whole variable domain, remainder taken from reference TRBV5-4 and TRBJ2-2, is ETGVTQSPTHLIKTRGQQVTLRCSSQSGHNTVSWYQQALGQGPQFIFQYYREEENGRGNFPPRFSGLQFPNYSSELNVNALELDDSALYLCASSSVTTGELFFGEGSRLTVL.

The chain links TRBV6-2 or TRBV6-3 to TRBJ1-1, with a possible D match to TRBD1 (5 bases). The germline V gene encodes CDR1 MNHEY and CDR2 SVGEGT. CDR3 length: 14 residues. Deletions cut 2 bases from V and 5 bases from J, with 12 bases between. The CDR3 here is CASSYEGAGTEAFF. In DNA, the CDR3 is TGTGCCAGCAGTTACGAAGGGGCAGGGACTGAAGCTTTCTTT.

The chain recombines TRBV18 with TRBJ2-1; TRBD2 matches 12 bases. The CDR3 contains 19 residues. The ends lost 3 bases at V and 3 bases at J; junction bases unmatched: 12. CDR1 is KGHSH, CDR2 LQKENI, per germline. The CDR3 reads CASSPDRRLAGANYNEQFF. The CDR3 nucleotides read TGTGCCAGCTCACCCGACCGAAGACTAGCGGGAGCGAACTACAATGAGCAGTTCTTC.

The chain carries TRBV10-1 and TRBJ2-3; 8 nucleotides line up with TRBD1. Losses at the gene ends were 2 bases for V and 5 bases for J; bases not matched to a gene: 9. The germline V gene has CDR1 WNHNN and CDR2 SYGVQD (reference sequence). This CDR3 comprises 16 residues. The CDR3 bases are TGCGCCAGCAGTGAGGGGGGGAGACAGGGGAAAGATACGCAGTATTTT. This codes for CASSEGGRQGKDTQYF.

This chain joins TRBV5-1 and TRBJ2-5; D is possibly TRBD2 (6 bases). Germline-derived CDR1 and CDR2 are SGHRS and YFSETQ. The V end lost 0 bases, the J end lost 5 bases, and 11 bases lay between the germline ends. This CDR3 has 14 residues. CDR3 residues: CASSLVGGSETQYF. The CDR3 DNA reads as TGCGCCAGCAGCTTGGTCGGGGGATCTGAGACCCAGTACTTC.

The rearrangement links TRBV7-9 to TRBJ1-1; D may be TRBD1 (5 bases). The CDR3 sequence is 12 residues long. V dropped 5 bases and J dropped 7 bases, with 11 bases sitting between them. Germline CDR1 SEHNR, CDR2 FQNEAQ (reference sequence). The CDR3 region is CASSRDVVEAFF. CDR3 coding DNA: TGTGCCAGCAGCCGGGACGTTGTTGAAGCTTTCTTT.

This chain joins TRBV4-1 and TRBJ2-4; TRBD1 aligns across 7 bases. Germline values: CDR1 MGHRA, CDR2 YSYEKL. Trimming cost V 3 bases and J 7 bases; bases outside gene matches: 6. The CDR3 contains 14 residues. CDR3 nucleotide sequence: TGCGCCAGCAGCCAGTGGACAGGAGCGAACATTCAGTACTTC. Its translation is CASSQWTGANIQYF.

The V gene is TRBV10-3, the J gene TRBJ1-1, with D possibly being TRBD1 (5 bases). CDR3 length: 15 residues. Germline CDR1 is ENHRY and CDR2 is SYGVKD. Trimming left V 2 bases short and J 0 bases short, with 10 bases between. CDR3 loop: CAISEGGALNTEAFF. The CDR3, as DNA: TGTGCCATCAGTGAGGGGGGAGCCTTGAACACTGAAGCTTTCTTT.

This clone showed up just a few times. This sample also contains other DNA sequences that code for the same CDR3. The CDR3: CASSELAGGQETQYF. CDR3 DNA: TGTGCCAGCAGTGAACTAGCGGGGGGGCAAGAGACCCAGTACTTC. The chain carries TRBV6-1 and TRBJ2-5; 12 nucleotides line up with TRBD2. The CDR3 covers 15 residues. Germline CDR1 reads MNHNS; CDR2 reads SASEGT. Germline trimming cut 2 bases from V and 2 bases from J; bases unmatched to any gene: 0.

CDR3 protein: CASSSWGTGELFF. The DNA of the CDR3 is TGTGCCAGCAGCTCCTGGGGGACCGGGGAGCTGTTTTTT. The V call is TRBV11-3, the J call TRBJ2-2; tentatively, D is TRBD1 or TRBD2 (5 bases each). CDR1 is SGHNT and CDR2 is YENEEA in the germline V gene. V was clipped by 4 bases and J by 5 bases, with 8 bases between them. This CDR3 comprises 13 residues.